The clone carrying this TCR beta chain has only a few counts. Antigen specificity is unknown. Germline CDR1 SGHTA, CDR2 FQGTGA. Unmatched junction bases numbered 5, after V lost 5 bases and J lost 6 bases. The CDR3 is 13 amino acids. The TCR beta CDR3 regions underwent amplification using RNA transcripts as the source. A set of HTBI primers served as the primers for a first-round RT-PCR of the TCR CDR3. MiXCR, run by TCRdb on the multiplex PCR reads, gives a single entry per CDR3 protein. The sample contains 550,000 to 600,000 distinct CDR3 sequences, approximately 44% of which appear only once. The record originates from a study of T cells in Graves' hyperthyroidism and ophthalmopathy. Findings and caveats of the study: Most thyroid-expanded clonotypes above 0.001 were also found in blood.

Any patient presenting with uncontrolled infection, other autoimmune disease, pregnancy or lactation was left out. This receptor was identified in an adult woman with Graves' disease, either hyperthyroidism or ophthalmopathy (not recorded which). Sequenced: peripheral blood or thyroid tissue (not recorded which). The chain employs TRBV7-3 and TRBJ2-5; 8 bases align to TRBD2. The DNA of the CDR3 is TGTGCCAGCAGCGTGGGCGGGGGGAAGACCCAGTACTTC. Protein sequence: CASSVGGGKTQYF.